Sequencing of this T cell receptor (beta chain) was carried out in a study of PD-1 blockade in mismatch repair-deficient tumors. TCRs were sequenced from a few patients responding to pembrolizumab. Per germline, CDR1 SGHNT and CDR2 YYREEE (reference sequence). Trimming took 4 bases from V and 4 from J, leaving 14 bases between them. The CDR3 sequence is 14 residues long. The protocol was immunoSEQ multiplex PCR, while the TCRdb copy is restricted to in-frame clones and leaves out a portion. This table holds approximately 100,000 clones, about four fifths found once. The receptor's source is an adult with mismatch repair-deficient cancer. Sequenced material: peripheral blood, taken less than 37 weeks after starting pembrolizumab. The chain is built from TRBV5-4 and TRBJ2-5, with D possibly TRBD1 on 5 matching bases. The CDR3 sequence is CASSPDRIRETQYF. CDR3 in DNA: TGTGCCAGCAGCCCCGACAGAATAAGAGAGACCCAGTACTTC. The whole variable domain, remainder taken from reference TRBV5-4 and TRBJ2-5, is ETGVTQSPTHLIKTRGQQVTLRCSSQSGHNTVSWYQQALGQGPQFIFQYYREEENGRGNFPPRFSGLQFPNYSSELNVNALELDDSALYLCASSPDRIRETQYFGPGTRLLVL.